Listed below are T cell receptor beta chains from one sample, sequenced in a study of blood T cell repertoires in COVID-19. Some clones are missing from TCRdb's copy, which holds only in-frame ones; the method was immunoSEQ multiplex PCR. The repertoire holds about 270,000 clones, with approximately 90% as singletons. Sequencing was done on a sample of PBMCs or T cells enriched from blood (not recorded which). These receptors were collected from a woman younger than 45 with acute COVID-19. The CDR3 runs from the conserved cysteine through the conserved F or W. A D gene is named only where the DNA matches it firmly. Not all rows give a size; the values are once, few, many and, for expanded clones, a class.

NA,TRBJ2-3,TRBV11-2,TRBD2,CASSLRLAGETDTQYF,TGTGCCAGCAGCTTACGACTAGCGGGAGAAACAGATACGCAGTATTTT
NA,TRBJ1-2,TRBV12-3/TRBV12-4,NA,CASSPFGIGYTF,TGTGCCAGCAGCCCCTTCGGGATTGGCTACACCTTC
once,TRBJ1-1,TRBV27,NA,CASSPISGGNTEAFF,TGTGCCAGCAGTCCGATATCCGGGGGAAACACTGAAGCTTTCTTT
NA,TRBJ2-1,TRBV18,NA,CASSPTRSSYNEQFF,TGTGCCAGCTCACCGACTCGTAGCTCCTACAATGAGCAGTTCTTC
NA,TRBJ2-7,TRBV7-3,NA,CASSLRSTGPREQYF,TGTGCCAGCAGCTTACGGTCAACAGGGCCTCGGGAGCAGTACTTC
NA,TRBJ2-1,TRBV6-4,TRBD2,CASSDSTSGSSEQFF,TGTGCCAGCAGTGACTCGACTAGCGGGAGTTCTGAGCAGTTCTTC
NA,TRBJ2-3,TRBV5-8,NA,CASSLQSTDTQYF,TGTGCCAGCAGCTTGCAGAGCACAGATACGCAGTATTTT
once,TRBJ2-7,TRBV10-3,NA,CAISEGGRVYEQYF,TGTGCCATCAGTGAGGGGGGGAGAGTCTACGAGCAGTACTTC
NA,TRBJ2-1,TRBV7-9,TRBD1,CASSPPGTGAQNEQFF,TGTGCCAGCAGCCCCCCCGGGACAGGGGCTCAAAATGAGCAGTTCTTC
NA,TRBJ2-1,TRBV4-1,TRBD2,CASSQDGLATYNEQFF,TGCGCCAGCAGCCAAGACGGACTAGCCACCTACAATGAGCAGTTCTTC
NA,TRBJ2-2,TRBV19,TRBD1,CASRDRDYWNTGELFF,TGTGCCAGTAGGGACAGGGATTATTGGAACACCGGGGAGCTGTTTTTT
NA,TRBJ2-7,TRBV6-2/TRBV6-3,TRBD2,CASSYLPSGRAEEQYF,TGTGCCAGCAGTTACCTGCCTAGCGGGAGGGCCGAGGAGCAGTACTTC
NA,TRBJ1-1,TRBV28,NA,CAITLPGDYVRMNTEAFF,TGTGCCATCACCCTCCCAGGGGACTACGTAAGAATGAACACTGAAGCTTTCTTT
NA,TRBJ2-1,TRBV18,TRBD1,CASSPPGQQYNEQFF,TGTGCCAGCTCACCTCCGGGACAGCAATACAATGAGCAGTTCTTC
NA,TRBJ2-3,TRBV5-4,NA,CASSRQDGDTQYF,TGTGCCAGCAGCCGACAGGATGGAGATACGCAGTATTTT
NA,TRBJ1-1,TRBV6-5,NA,CASAIGGTEAFF,TGTGCCAGCGCAATAGGGGGAACTGAAGCTTTCTTT
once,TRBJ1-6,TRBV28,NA,CASSVSGDYNSPLHF,TGTGCCAGCAGTGTATCAGGGGACTATAATTCACCCCTCCACTTT
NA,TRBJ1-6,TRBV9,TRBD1,CASSTGTGVSPLHF,TGTGCCAGCAGCACCGGGACAGGGGTTTCACCCCTCCACTTT
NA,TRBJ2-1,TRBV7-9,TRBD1,CASSSDREWSYNEQFF,TGTGCCAGCAGCTCGGACAGGGAATGGTCCTACAATGAGCAGTTCTTC
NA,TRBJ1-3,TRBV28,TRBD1,CASSWDSGSGNTIYF,TGTGCCAGCAGTTGGGACAGCGGCTCTGGAAACACCATATATTTT
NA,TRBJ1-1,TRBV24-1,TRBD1,CATSEGTVNTEAFF,TGTGCCACCAGTGAGGGGACAGTGAACACTGAAGCTTTCTTT
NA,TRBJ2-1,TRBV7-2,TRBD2,CASSLVLRGLAGTNEQFF,TGTGCCAGCAGCTTAGTTTTACGGGGACTAGCGGGGACCAATGAGCAGTTCTTC
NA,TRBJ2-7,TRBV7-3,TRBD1,CASSLRDSPGYEQYF,TGTGCCAGCAGCCTCCGGGACAGTCCTGGGTACGAGCAGTACTTC
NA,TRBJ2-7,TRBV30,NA,CAWSVSFYRFPSSYEQYF,TGTGCCTGGAGTGTTTCCTTTTACAGGTTTCCGAGCTCCTACGAGCAGTACTTC
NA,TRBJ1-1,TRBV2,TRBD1,CASSSLTGSEAFF,TGTGCCAGCAGTTCTCTGACAGGGTCGGAAGCTTTCTTT
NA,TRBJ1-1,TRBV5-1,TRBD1,CASSLSETGGYTEAFF,TGCGCCAGCAGCTTGTCCGAAACAGGGGGGTACACTGAAGCTTTCTTT